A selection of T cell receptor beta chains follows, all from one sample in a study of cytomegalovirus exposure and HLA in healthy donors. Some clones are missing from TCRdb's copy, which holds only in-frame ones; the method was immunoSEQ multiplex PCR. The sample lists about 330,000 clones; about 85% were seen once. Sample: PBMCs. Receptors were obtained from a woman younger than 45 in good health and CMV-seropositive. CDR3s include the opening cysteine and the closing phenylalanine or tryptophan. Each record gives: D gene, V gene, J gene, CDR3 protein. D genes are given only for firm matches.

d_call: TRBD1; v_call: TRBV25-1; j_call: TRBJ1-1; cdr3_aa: CASSEQGATEAFF
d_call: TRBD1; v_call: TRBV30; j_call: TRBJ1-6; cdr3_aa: CAWSRGRQGNSPLHF
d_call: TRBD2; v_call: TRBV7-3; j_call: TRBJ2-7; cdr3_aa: CASSLRFRGLTYEQYF
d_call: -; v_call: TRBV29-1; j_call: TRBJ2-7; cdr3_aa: CSVVGDSYEQYF
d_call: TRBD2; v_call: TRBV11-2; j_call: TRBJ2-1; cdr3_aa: CASSSTTSSRYNEQFF
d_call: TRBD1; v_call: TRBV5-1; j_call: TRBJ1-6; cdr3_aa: CASSLETGKNSPLHF
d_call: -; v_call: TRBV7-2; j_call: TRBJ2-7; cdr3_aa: CASSPGNTYEQYF
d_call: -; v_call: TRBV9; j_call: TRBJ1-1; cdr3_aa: CASSDSLNTEAFF
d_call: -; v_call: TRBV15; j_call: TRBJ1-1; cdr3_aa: CATSRGGEAFF
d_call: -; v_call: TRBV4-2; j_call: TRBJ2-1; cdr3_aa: CASSLDGNEQFF
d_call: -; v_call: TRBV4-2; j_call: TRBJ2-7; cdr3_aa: CASSQDPSEQYF
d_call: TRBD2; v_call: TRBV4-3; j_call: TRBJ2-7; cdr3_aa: CASSQAGLGDYEQYF
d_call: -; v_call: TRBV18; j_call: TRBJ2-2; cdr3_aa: CASSPLPGSDTGELFF
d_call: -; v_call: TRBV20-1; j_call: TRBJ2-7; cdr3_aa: CSARIGDEQYF
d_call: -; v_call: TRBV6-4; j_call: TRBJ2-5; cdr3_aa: CASSDPPGPLWYF
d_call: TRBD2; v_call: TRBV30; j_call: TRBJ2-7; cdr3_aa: CACHPGTSLYEQYF
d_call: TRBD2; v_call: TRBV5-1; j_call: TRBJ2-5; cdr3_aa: CASSLATSGGTETQYF
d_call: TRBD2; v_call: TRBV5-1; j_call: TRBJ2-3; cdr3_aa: CASSSSSGGSTDTQYF
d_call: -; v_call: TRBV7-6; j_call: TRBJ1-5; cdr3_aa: CASSLGVGNQPQHF
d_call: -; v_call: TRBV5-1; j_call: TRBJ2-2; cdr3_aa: CASSPWIGSRWRVSGELFF
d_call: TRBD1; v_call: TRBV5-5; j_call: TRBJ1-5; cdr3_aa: CASSLERGHGQPQHF
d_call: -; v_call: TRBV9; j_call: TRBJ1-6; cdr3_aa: CASSVATVGAYSPLHF
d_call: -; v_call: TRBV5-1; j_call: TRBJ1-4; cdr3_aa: CASSLEPPREKLFF
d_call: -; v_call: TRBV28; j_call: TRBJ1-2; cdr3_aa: CASSARATYGYTF
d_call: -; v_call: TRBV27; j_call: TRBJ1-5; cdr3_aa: CASSLSRTQPQHF
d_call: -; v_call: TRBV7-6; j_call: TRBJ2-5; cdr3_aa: CASSLQGGGETQYF
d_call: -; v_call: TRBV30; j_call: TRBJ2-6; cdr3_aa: CAWRNSRDSGANVLTF
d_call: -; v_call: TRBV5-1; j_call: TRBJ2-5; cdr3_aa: CASSPVVQETQYF
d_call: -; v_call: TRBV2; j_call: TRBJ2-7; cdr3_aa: CASSESGDPVRSEQYF
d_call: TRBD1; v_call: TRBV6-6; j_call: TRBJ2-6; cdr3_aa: CASRDSPLSGANVLTF
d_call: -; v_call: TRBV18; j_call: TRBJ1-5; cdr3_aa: CASSPDSSNQPQHF
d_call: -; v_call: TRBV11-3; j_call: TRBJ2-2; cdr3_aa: CASQWDITGELFF
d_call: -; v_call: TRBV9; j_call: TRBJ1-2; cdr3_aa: CASSVKSTANYGYTF
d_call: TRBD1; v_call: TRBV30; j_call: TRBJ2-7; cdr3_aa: CAWRGQGEQYF
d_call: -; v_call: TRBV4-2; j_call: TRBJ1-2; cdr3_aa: CASSQDPGGRGGGYTF
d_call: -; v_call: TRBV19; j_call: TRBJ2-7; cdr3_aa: CASGDIYEQYF
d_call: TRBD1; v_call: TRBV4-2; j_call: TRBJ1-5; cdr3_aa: CASSQDWAGGQPQHF
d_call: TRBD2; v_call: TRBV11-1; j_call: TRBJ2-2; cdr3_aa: CASSALAGPSGELFF
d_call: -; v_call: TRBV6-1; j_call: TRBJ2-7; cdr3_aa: CASKLSYEQYF
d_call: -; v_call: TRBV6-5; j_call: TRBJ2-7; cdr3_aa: CASSYGQSYEQYF
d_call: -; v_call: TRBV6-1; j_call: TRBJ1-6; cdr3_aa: CASSEFAGWDNSPLHF
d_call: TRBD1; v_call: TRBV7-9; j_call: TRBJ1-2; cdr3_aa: CASRDDRGLLYGYTF
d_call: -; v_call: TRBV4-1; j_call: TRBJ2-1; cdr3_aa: CASSQILLANEQFF